These T cell receptor beta chains were read from a single sample in a study of blood T cell repertoires in COVID-19. TCRdb's copy holds only in-frame clones and misses some; the assay was immunoSEQ multiplex PCR. This sample has 40,000 to 55,000 clones, with 91% found just once. Sequenced material: peripheral blood. These receptors were collected from a man aged 65 to 79 with active COVID-19. Both conserved end residues are part of each CDR3. The order of the fields is V gene, J gene, D gene, clone size, CDR3 DNA, CDR3 protein. A D gene is named only where the DNA matches it firmly. Not every row has a clone size; where given, it reads once, few, many or a size class.

>TRBV5-3|TRBJ1-1|.|.
TGTGCCAGAATTTTGGGCGAAAACACTGAAGCTTTCTTT
CARILGENTEAFF
>TRBV7-9|TRBJ1-1|.|.
TGTGCCAGCAGCCCCCATCGGGGATCGGGCACTGAAGCTTTCTTT
CASSPHRGSGTEAFF
>TRBV19|TRBJ1-2|.|.
TGTGCCAGTAGTAATGAGGGCTATGGCTACACCTTC
CASSNEGYGYTF
>TRBV7-8|TRBJ1-2|.|.
TGTGCCAGCAGCTTACGGGACTGGAACTATGGCTACACCTTC
CASSLRDWNYGYTF
>TRBV27|TRBJ1-6|.|few
TGTGCCAGCAGTTTAAGTACAGGCGTTGACAATTCACCCCTCCACTTT
CASSLSTGVDNSPLHF
>TRBV19|TRBJ2-7|.|.
TGTGCCAGTAGTATGGTCAGCGACTACGAGCAGTACTTC
CASSMVSDYEQYF
>TRBV29-1|TRBJ2-1|TRBD1|.
TGCAGCGTTGACCCGGGACAGCGGCCCAATGAGCAGTTCTTC
CSVDPGQRPNEQFF
>TRBV2|TRBJ2-1|.|.
TGTGCCAGCAGTGAAACTGAGCGGGCCTACAATGAGCAGTTCTTC
CASSETERAYNEQFF
>TRBV6-2/TRBV6-3|TRBJ2-1|.|.
TGTGCCAGCAGTTACCTAGCTGGACGGATGCTCCTAACCGGACAGTTCTTC
CASSYLAGRMLLTGQFF
>TRBV10-3|TRBJ2-1|TRBD2|.
TGTGCCATCAGTCCAACTAGCGGGGCTTACAATGAGCAGTTCTTC
CAISPTSGAYNEQFF
>TRBV18|TRBJ1-2|TRBD1|once
TGTGCCAGCTCACCGGGGACAGGGGGCTATGGCTACACCTTC
CASSPGTGGYGYTF
>TRBV6-5|TRBJ2-1|.|once
TGTGCCAGCTCCGGGAGTCGGGGTGAGCAGTTCTTC
CASSGSRGEQFF
>TRBV5-6|TRBJ1-5|TRBD1|.
TGTGCCAGCAGCTTACAGGGGGCTCGGCAGCCCCAGCATTTT
CASSLQGARQPQHF
>TRBV30|TRBJ2-3|.|.
TGTGCCTGGAGTAGCGGGTCCCCCCCAGATACGCAGTATTTT
CAWSSGSPPDTQYF
>TRBV6-5|TRBJ2-7|TRBD2|.
TGTGCCAGCAGGGTTAGCGGGGGGGGCTACGAGCAGTACTTC
CASRVSGGGYEQYF
>TRBV6-2/TRBV6-3|TRBJ2-1|TRBD2|.
TGTGCCAGCAGTTACCACGGGGGGGCCTACAATGAGCAGTTCTTC
CASSYHGGAYNEQFF
>TRBV28|TRBJ2-5|.|.
TGTGCCAGCAAGGAGGAGACCCAGTACTTC
CASKEETQYF
>TRBV9|TRBJ2-3|.|.
TGTGCCAGCAGCTTTAGTCCGAGCACAGATACGCAGTATTTT
CASSFSPSTDTQYF
>TRBV11-2|TRBJ2-1|.|.
TGTGCCAGCAGGAGGGGGGGACTTCGCTACAATGAGCAGTTCTTC
CASRRGGLRYNEQFF
>TRBV4-1|TRBJ2-5|.|once
TGCGCCAGCAGCCAACAGGGCGTGGAGACCCAGTACTTC
CASSQQGVETQYF
>TRBV7-9|TRBJ2-5|TRBD1|.
TGTGCCAGCAGCCCCGGACAGGGGGAACAAGAGACCCAGTACTTC
CASSPGQGEQETQYF
>TRBV11-2|TRBJ2-1|.|.
TGTGCCAGCAGCTTAGCAGGGTCCCCCAATGAGCAGTTCTTC
CASSLAGSPNEQFF
>TRBV20-1|TRBJ2-2|TRBD1|once
TGCAGTGCTAGTCGACAGGGGGGAAACACCGGGGAGCTGTTTTTT
CSASRQGGNTGELFF
>TRBV9|TRBJ1-6|.|.
TGTGCCAGCAGCGTGAGAAACGGGGAGAATTCACCCCTCCACTTT
CASSVRNGENSPLHF
>TRBV6-1|TRBJ1-6|.|few
TGTGCCAGCAGTGACCCTCTAAATTCACCCCTCCACTTT
CASSDPLNSPLHF
>TRBV6-1|TRBJ2-5|TRBD2|.
TGTGCCAGCAGTGAGGGACTAGCGGGGGGTGGTGAGACCCAGTACTTC
CASSEGLAGGGETQYF
>TRBV5-6|TRBJ2-1|TRBD1|.
TGTGCCAGCAGGGGGATAGGGGGCCCCTACAATGAGCAGTTCTTC
CASRGIGGPYNEQFF
>TRBV7-9|TRBJ1-6|TRBD1|.
TGTGCCAGCACCACCGGGACAGGGGGCTTATCACCCCTCCACTTT
CASTTGTGGLSPLHF
>TRBV10-1|TRBJ1-3|.|once
TGCGCCAGCAGGGCAAACTCTGGAAACACCATATATTTT
CASRANSGNTIYF
>TRBV5-1|TRBJ2-5|TRBD1|.
TGCGCCAGCAAAACTGGACAGGGCGGGCAAGAGACCCAGTACTTC
CASKTGQGGQETQYF
>TRBV5-1|TRBJ2-3|.|.
TGCGCCAGCAGAGGACAAACTAGCACAGATACGCAGTATTTT
CASRGQTSTDTQYF
>TRBV7-9|TRBJ2-7|TRBD1|.
TGTGCCAGCAGCCCAGGCGGGACAGGACTTTCCTACGAGCAGTACTTC
CASSPGGTGLSYEQYF
>TRBV19|TRBJ1-5|TRBD1|few
TGTGCCAGTCGGGACAGCTATCGTAGTCAGCCCCAGCATTTT
CASRDSYRSQPQHF
>TRBV19|TRBJ1-2|.|.
TGTGCCAGTAGTATACCAAAACGGAGAGCTAACTATGGCTACACCTTC
CASSIPKRRANYGYTF
>TRBV10-3|TRBJ1-1|.|.
TGTGCCATCAGTGAGTCCAGCGACACTGAAGCTTTCTTT
CAISESSDTEAFF
>TRBV30|TRBJ1-3|.|.
TGTGCCTGGAGTGCGGGGGGGGGCTCTGGAAACACCATATATTTT
CAWSAGGGSGNTIYF
>TRBV5-1|TRBJ2-4|.|.
TGCGCCAGCAGCTTGGGACTAGCCAAAAACATTCAGTACTTC
CASSLGLAKNIQYF
>TRBV7-2|TRBJ2-2|TRBD1|.
TGTGCCAGCAGCCAGATGACAGGGGGCGGGGAGCTGTTTTTT
CASSQMTGGGELFF
>TRBV28|TRBJ1-3|.|.
TGTGCCAGCGGGGGGACCGGAAACACCATATATTTT
CASGGTGNTIYF
>TRBV5-6|TRBJ2-3|.|.
TGTGCCAGCAGCTCTAGTCTGGATACGCAGTATTTT
CASSSSLDTQYF
>TRBV5-6|TRBJ2-2|.|.
TGTGCCAGCAGCTTTACAGCGAACACCGGGGAGCTGTTTTTT
CASSFTANTGELFF
>TRBV24-1|TRBJ2-5|TRBD2|.
TGTGCCACCAGTGATAGAGCGGGGCTTCGTGAGACCCAGTACTTC
CATSDRAGLRETQYF
>TRBV19|TRBJ1-2|.|few
TGTGCCAGTAGCGACACAGGGTCTTATGGCTACACCTTC
CASSDTGSYGYTF
>TRBV29-1|TRBJ2-2|.|.
TGCAGCGTGGGGGGGCAGGGGAACACCGGGGAGCTGTTTTTT
CSVGGQGNTGELFF
>TRBV24-1|TRBJ1-4|.|.
TGTGCCACCAGTGATTCACCCAGTTACACTAATGAAAAACTGTTTTTT
CATSDSPSYTNEKLFF
>TRBV7-2|TRBJ1-4|TRBD1|.
TGTGCCAGCAGCCGGACAGGGGCGGGTGAAAAACTGTTTTTT
CASSRTGAGEKLFF
>TRBV10-1|TRBJ2-5|TRBD1|.
TGCGCCAGCGGGGACAGGGGGATGGGAGAGACCCAGTACTTC
CASGDRGMGETQYF
>TRBV6-5|TRBJ2-1|TRBD1|.
TGTGCCAGCAGCGAGGACAGGAGCTCCTACAATGAGCAGTTCTTC
CASSEDRSSYNEQFF
>TRBV19|TRBJ2-3|TRBD2|once
TGTGCCAGTAGTAAAGGGCCTTGGGAGCGGGGGGGCCACGTGGACCCCCCAGATACGCAGTATTTT
CASSKGPWERGGHVDPPDTQYF
>TRBV5-1|TRBJ2-1|.|.
TGCGCCAGCAGCTTGGGACAGACCATCGGGAATGAGCAGTTCTTC
CASSLGQTIGNEQFF